The 31 T cell receptor beta chains below all came from one sample that was sequenced in a study of blood T cell repertoires in COVID-19. The method was immunoSEQ multiplex PCR; TCRdb's version includes in-frame clones alone and lacks a portion of them. The table lists roughly 230,000 clones, roughly 80% of them singletons. Sample: PBMCs or T cells enriched from blood (not recorded which). These receptors came from a man in his fifties or sixties who had recovered from COVID-19.

CDR3 protein: CSASPRAGGETQYF. In nucleotides, the CDR3 is TGCAGTGCTAGTCCTAGGGCGGGAGGAGAGACCCAGTACTTC. V usage is TRBV20-1 and J usage is TRBJ2-5; 8 bases are shared with TRBD2. Germline V gene data show CDR1 as DFQATT and CDR2 as SNEGSKA (reference sequence). The CDR3 spans 14 residues. V lost 3 bases, J lost 4 bases, and 7 bases stayed unmatched.

CDR3 in DNA: TGTGCCAGCAGCCCGGGACAACCCTACGAGCAGTACTTC. This translates into CASSPGQPYEQYF. V usage is TRBV3-1 (or the pseudogene TRBV3-2) and J usage is TRBJ2-7, with D possibly being TRBD1 (6 bases). The length of the CDR3 is 13 residues. The V end lost 4 bases, the J end lost 2 bases, and 9 bases lay between the germline ends. Germline loops: CDR1 LGHDT, CDR2 YNNKEL (reference sequence).

The chain carries TRBV6-5 and TRBJ2-7, with TRBD1 matching over 7 bases. Germline lookup yields CDR1 MNHEY and CDR2 SVGAGI. The CDR3 has 11 amino acids. V dropped 10 bases and J dropped 3; count of bases not matched to a gene: 3. The CDR3 here is CATRQGYEQYF. The CDR3 DNA reads as TGTGCCACGCGACAGGGCTACGAGCAGTACTTC.

The chain joins TRBV11-3 to TRBJ2-7, with D perhaps matching TRBD2 (5 bases). This CDR3 has 13 amino acids. V lost 3 bases to trimming and J lost 3 bases, with 9 bases between them. Germline V lookup: CDR1 SGHNT, CDR2 YENEEA. The DNA for the CDR3 is TGTGCCAGCAGCTTTGGCCGGGACTACGAGCAGTACTTC. Translating it yields CASSFGRDYEQYF.

V is TRBV9 and J is TRBJ1-3; D remains unclear. The CDR3 has 15 amino acids. Germline V CDR1 and CDR2: SGDLS, YYNGEE. Trimming cost V 3 bases and J 0 bases, with 10 bases left between them. CDR3 region: CASSATGSSGNTIYF. CDR3 DNA sequence: TGTGCCAGCAGCGCAACGGGGAGCTCTGGAAACACCATATATTTT.

The genes are TRBV9 and TRBJ2-2; D might be TRBD1 (5 bases). From germline, CDR1 is SGDLS and CDR2 YYNGEE. V lost 2 bases to trimming and J lost 1 base, with 12 bases between them. The CDR3 sequence is 16 residues long. The DNA for the CDR3 is TGTGCCAGCAGCGTTCTAGGCAGGGAGAACACCGGGGAGCTGTTTTTT. Amino acids: CASSVLGRENTGELFF.

The count of this clone is one. The V call is TRBV10-1, the J call TRBJ1-6; tentatively, D is TRBD1 (6 bases). This CDR3 is 15 amino acids long. Germline V CDR1 and CDR2: WNHNN, SYGVQD (reference sequence). Trimming shortened V by 7 bases and J by 8 bases, and 18 bases separated the two germline ends. Here the CDR3 reads CASKRDRQADSPLHF. For the CDR3, the DNA is TGCGCCAGCAAGCGTGACCGACAGGCGGATTCACCCCTCCACTTT.

The chain employs TRBV7-9 and TRBJ1-4; 7 bases are a match to TRBD1. CDR3 size: 12 residues. V was clipped by 11 bases and J by 4 bases; unmatched bases: 4. The germline V gene encodes CDR1 SEHNR and CDR2 FQNEAQ (reference sequence). The CDR3 bases are TGTGCCCTGACAGGGATTAATGAAAAACTGTTTTTT. It specifies CALTGINEKLFF.

The chain is built from TRBV5-1 and TRBJ2-1; D possibly corresponds to TRBD2 (7 bases). This CDR3 has 15 amino acids. Trimming stripped 4 bases from V and 6 bases from J, with 17 bases between. The V gene's germline CDR1 is SGHRS and CDR2 YFSETQ. CDR3 in amino acids: CASSPDGGAGNEQFF. CDR3 nucleotides: TGCGCCAGCAGCCCGGATGGGGGGGCAGGCAATGAGCAGTTCTTC.

As DNA, the CDR3 is TGTGCCAGCAGCCCAAGGGGACAGGGGGCCATGGATGGCTACACCTTC. Translated, it gives CASSPRGQGAMDGYTF. This chain joins TRBV11-2 and TRBJ1-2, with TRBD1 identical over 12 bases. Germline V gives CDR1 SGHAT, CDR2 FQNNGV. This CDR3 spans 16 amino acids. J was trimmed by 6 bases and V by 5 bases; bases with no gene match: 10.

V and J are TRBV19 and TRBJ2-7, with 8 bases lining up with TRBD1. V gave up 6 bases and J gave up 2 bases; unmatched junction bases: 6. The CDR3 contains 14 residues. Germline CDR1 is LNHDA and CDR2 is SQIVND (reference sequence). The CDR3 region has the DNA TGTGCCAGTAGCAAGCAGGGGGCTCCCTACGAGCAGTACTTC. It codes for CASSKQGAPYEQYF.

The chain employs TRBV7-9 and TRBJ1-2, with 8 nucleotides matching TRBD1. V was clipped by 5 bases and J by 5 bases; unmatched bases: 7. This CDR3 contains 14 residues. Germline CDR1 is SEHNR and CDR2 is FQNEAQ (reference sequence). In DNA form, the CDR3 reads TGTGCCAGCAGCACGACGGACAGGGTTTATGGCTACACCTTC. Protein: CASSTTDRVYGYTF.

J is TRBJ2-5 and V is TRBV7-2, with D maybe TRBD2 (5 bases). Looked up from germline, CDR1 is SGHTA and CDR2 is FQGNSA. V gave up 1 base and J gave up 7 bases, with 10 bases separating them. The CDR3 length is 13 residues. CDR3 nucleotides: TGTGCCAGCAGCTTAGGACGCCGGGGGACCCAGTACTTC. It encodes CASSLGRRGTQYF.

Points on this clone: Other DNA variants within this sample encode the same CDR3. The gene calls are TRBV5-1 and TRBJ2-7; D possibly corresponds to TRBD2 (5 bases). The germline gives CDR1 SGHRS, CDR2 YFSETQ. This CDR3 is 14 amino acids long. V lost 0 bases, J lost 4 bases, and 11 bases lay in between. CDR3 DNA sequence: TGCGCCAGCAGCTTGGAGGGTCGGGGTTACGAGCAGTACTTC. This gives the protein CASSLEGRGYEQYF. Supplemented by reference TRBV5-1 and TRBJ2-7, the full variable domain reads KAGVTQTPRYLIKTRGQQVTLSCSPISGHRSVSWYQQTPGQGLQFLFEYFSETQRNKGNFPGRFSGRQFSNSRSEMNVSTLELGDSALYLCASSLEGRGYEQYFGPGTRLTVT.

This chain connects TRBV5-1 to TRBJ2-3; 9 nucleotides agree with TRBD2. V gave up 4 bases and J gave up 0 bases; unmatched junction bases: 6. CDR1 is SGHRS and CDR2 is YFSETQ in the germline V gene. CDR3 length: 16 residues. The CDR3 sequence is CASSPRAGGSTDTQYF. In nucleotides, the CDR3 is TGCGCCAGCAGCCCGCGAGCGGGAGGAAGCACAGATACGCAGTATTTT.

The genes are TRBV12-3 or TRBV12-4 and TRBJ1-2, with D maybe TRBD1 (6 bases). The germline V and J ends were trimmed by 8 bases and 0 bases, with 10 bases remaining between them. The CDR3 loop spans 13 amino acids. The CDR3 DNA sequence: TGTGCCAGCGGAGGGGGGGCTAACTATGGCTACACCTTC. Amino acid sequence: CASGGGANYGYTF.

The rearrangement uses TRBV24-1 and TRBJ2-2; weak D call: TRBD1 (5 bases). The CDR3 is made up of 16 amino acids. V shed 2 bases and J shed 5 bases, with 14 bases lying between them. Germline V gene data show CDR1 as KGHDR and CDR2 as SFDVKD. CDR3 sequence reads: CATSDSRQKSTGELFF. The CDR3 DNA is TGTGCCACCAGTGATTCTCGACAGAAGAGTACCGGGGAGCTGTTTTTT.

This chain joins TRBV27 and TRBJ2-2, with 9 bases aligning to TRBD1. The trim removed 5 bases at V and 1 base at J, leaving 2 bases unmatched. The CDR3 contains 15 residues. Germline CDR1 MNHEY, CDR2 SMNVEV (reference sequence). CDR3 sequence: CASSKGQGNTGELFF. The CDR3 DNA reads TGTGCCAGCAGTAAGGGACAGGGGAACACCGGGGAGCTGTTTTTT.

V gene TRBV12-3 or TRBV12-4 combines with J gene TRBJ2-1; 7 bases line up with TRBD2. The CDR3 is 13 residues long. With V trimmed by 3 bases and J by 10 bases, 6 bases remained unmatched. CDR3 loop: CASSFHLAVEQFF. The CDR3 DNA follows: TGTGCCAGCAGTTTCCACCTAGCGGTCGAGCAGTTCTTC.

The rearrangement uses TRBV21-1 and TRBJ2-7; the table calls TRBD2, which could not be checked here. TRBV21-1 is flagged as a pseudogene. The CDR3 is made up of 13 amino acids. The CDR3 loop reads CARSSGGSYEQYF. The DNA of the CDR3 is TGTGCCAGGAGTAGCGGGGGCTCCTACGAGCAGTACTTC.

This chain joins TRBV21-1 and TRBJ2-2; no DNA check was done on the table's D call, TRBD2. TRBV21-1 is recorded as a pseudogene. CDR3 length: 12 residues. The CDR3, as DNA: TGTGCCAGCAGAGGGGGGGCCCGGGAGCTGTTTTTT. It translates to CASRGGARELFF.

The genes are TRBV18 and TRBJ1-2; tentative D call: TRBD1 (5 bases). Per the germline V gene, CDR1 is KGHSH and CDR2 is LQKENI. There are 16 residues in the CDR3. The V and J ends lost 0 bases and 0 bases respectively, with 11 bases between them. Written as DNA, the CDR3 is TGTGCCAGCTCACCACCCAGACAGCTTTCTAACTATGGCTACACCTTC. Translation gives CASSPPRQLSNYGYTF.

The chain has TRBV5-6 and TRBJ1-2, with 12 positions matching TRBD1. The CDR3 is 14 residues long. V was clipped by 4 bases and J by 8 bases; unmatched bases: 6. The germline CDR1 and CDR2 sequences are SGHDT and YYEEEE. The CDR3 region has the DNA TGTGCCAGCAGCCCGGGACAGGGGGCGCGCGGCTACACCTTC. Its protein product is CASSPGQGARGYTF.

The chain is built from TRBV5-4 and TRBJ2-5, with 9 bases lining up with TRBD1. CDR1 SGHNT and CDR2 YYREEE come from the germline V gene (reference sequence). V lost 5 bases, J lost 5 bases, and 7 bases stayed unmatched. This CDR3 comprises 14 residues. CDR3 sequence (DNA): TGTGCCAGCAGTTCCGCCGGGACAGGGGAGACCCAGTACTTC. Translation: CASSSAGTGETQYF.

This rearrangement joins TRBV2 to TRBJ1-4; TRBD1 agrees at 9 bases. This CDR3 comprises 14 residues. Germline-derived CDR1 and CDR2 are SNHLY and FYNNEI. The V and J ends lost 6 bases and 6 bases, in that order; junction bases with no gene match: 5. The CDR3 bases are TGTGCCAGCAGGTTGGACAGGGGAGATGAAAAACTGTTTTTT. Its translation: CASRLDRGDEKLFF.

The rearrangement uses TRBV10-3 and TRBJ2-7, with 10 nucleotides matching TRBD1. CDR1 is ENHRY, CDR2 SYGVKD, per germline. This CDR3 comprises 15 residues. After removal of 10 bases from V and 1 base from J, the junction contained 10 bases not matched to a gene. The CDR3 sequence: CATQPGQGISYEQYF. The CDR3 DNA sequence: TGTGCCACTCAGCCGGGACAGGGGATTTCCTACGAGCAGTACTTC.

This clone was detected only a few times. V is TRBV9 and J is TRBJ2-7; D might be TRBD1 (5 bases). V lost 0 bases and J lost 4, with 8 bases in between. This CDR3 is 13 amino acids long. Per the germline V gene, CDR1 is SGDLS and CDR2 is YYNGEE. DNA of the CDR3: TGTGCCAGCAGCGTAGATCAGGGTTACGAGCAGTACTTC. The encoded protein is CASSVDQGYEQYF.

The V call is TRBV5-4, the J call TRBJ2-3; a possible D gene is TRBD2 (7 bases). This CDR3 has 16 residues. V lost 0 bases and J lost 0, with 11 bases in between. Germline V lookup: CDR1 SGHNT, CDR2 YYREEE (reference sequence). The CDR3 loop is CASSLAGGHSTDTQYF. Written as DNA, the CDR3 is TGTGCCAGCAGCTTGGCGGGGGGACATAGCACAGATACGCAGTATTTT.

The chain couples TRBV2 to TRBJ2-7; TRBD1 is a possible D gene (5 bases). Germline V gives CDR1 SNHLY, CDR2 FYNNEI. The CDR3 is 14 amino acids. The V gene lost 4 bases and the J gene lost 1 base, with 11 bases spanning the gap. This chain's CDR3 is CASSVGRTSYEQYF. CDR3 in DNA: TGTGCCAGCAGTGTGGGCAGGACATCCTACGAGCAGTACTTC.

The V call is TRBV5-1, the J call TRBJ1-1; TRBD1 aligns across 7 bases. Germline values: CDR1 SGHRS, CDR2 YFSETQ. This CDR3 has 15 residues. The J segment lost 4 bases and the V segment lost 0 bases, leaving 6 bases of the junction unmatched. The CDR3 region has the DNA TGCGCCAGCAGCTTGGGACAGGGTATGGGCACTGAAGCTTTCTTT. Protein: CASSLGQGMGTEAFF.

This sequence joins TRBV18 and TRBJ1-5; 8 bases align to TRBD1. Trimming took 5 bases from V and 2 from J; bases not matched to a gene: 5. Germline CDR1 KGHSH, CDR2 LQKENI. The CDR3 has 15 residues. The chain's CDR3 is CASSADRVGNQPQHF. The CDR3 DNA sequence: TGTGCCAGCTCAGCGGACAGGGTCGGCAATCAGCCCCAGCATTTT.